This T cell receptor (beta chain) was identified in a study of blood T cell repertoires in COVID-19. The length of the CDR3 is 16 residues. Germline CDR1 is SEHNR and CDR2 is FQNEAQ (reference sequence). Trimming removed 1 base from V and 2 bases from J; junction bases left unmatched: 6. Using immunoSEQ multiplex PCR, the repertoire was profiled, and TCRdb retains in-frame clones only, with some absent. The repertoire consists of approximately 99,000 clones, with approximately 83% occurring once and the leading ten covering just over 4%. This chain links TRBV7-9 with TRBJ1-1; 8 bases align to TRBD1. This TCR was sampled from a woman aged 65 to 85 with acute or convalescent COVID-19. What was sequenced was peripheral blood. DNA of the CDR3: TGTGCCAGCAGCTTAGGAGGGGGACAGGTAAACACTGAAGCTTTCTTT. Encoded protein: CASSLGGGQVNTEAFF.